This TCR beta chain is drawn from a study of cytomegalovirus exposure and HLA in healthy donors. In its sample, this clone was seen once. Its cognate antigen is unknown. The germline V gene encodes CDR1 SGHNT and CDR2 YENEEA. The V end was cut by 1 base, the J end by 5 bases, with 10 bases between. This CDR3 spans 14 amino acids. The PCR used 60 Vbeta and 13 Jbeta primers. Generated by immunoSEQ multiplex PCR, the TCRdb table keeps only in-frame clones and is missing some. In the table there are 250,000 to 350,000 clones, 70% to 90% of which are singletons. Overall study findings and caveats: V segments that were indistinguishable, TRBV6-2 and TRBV6-3 among them, were omitted from analysis. The dataset shows that most TCR sequences were rare, while some public TCRs occurred in many donors.

The gene calls are TRBV11-3 and TRBJ2-3; D not certain. The TCR was taken from a man in his forties in good health and CMV-seropositive. The specimen sequenced was PBMCs. In DNA, the CDR3 is TGTGCCAGCAGCTTAGGCGGATCAAGAGATACGCAGTATTTT. Translation gives CASSLGGSRDTQYF.